Detailed here is one T cell receptor (beta chain). Its antigen is not known. One junction end does not reproduce the germline sequence, and a read error may be involved. The CDR3 is made up of 13 amino acids. CDR1 SGHAT and CDR2 FQNNGV come from the germline V gene. This record comes from a study of tumor and adjacent non-tumor tissue in lung cancer. Study-wide findings and caveats: Compared with tumor, normal lung showed significantly lower TCR diversity. Higher tumor TCR diversity was associated with shorter survival. Normal lung showed higher cumulative top 100 clone frequency than tumor.

The template was RNA from unsorted bulk tissue. This non-tumor lung sample came from over 3 cm beyond the tumor edge. Donors were chemotherapy-naive, newly diagnosed lung cancer surgical patients in China, August–late 2014. A modified ARM-PCR protocol with three rounds of nested PCR amplified TCRbeta. TCRdb re-called the multiplex PCR reads with MiXCR, one entry per CDR3 protein. The table lists approximately 44,000 distinct CDR3 sequences, roughly 60% of them singletons. This rearrangement joins TRBV11-2 to TRBJ1-2; unclear D gene. Sequenced sample: distant non-tumor lung tissue. The TCR was taken from a man between 45 and 60 years old with non-small cell lung cancer. DNA for the CDR3: TGTGCCAGGAGCTCTCAGCTGGGGTATGGCTACACCTTC. Translation: CARSSQLGYGYTF. The entire variable domain, with the rest obtained from reference TRBV11-2 and TRBJ1-2, is as follows: EAGVAQSPRYKIIEKRQSVAFWCNPISGHATLYWYQQILGQGPKLLIQFQNNGVVDDSQLPKDRFSAERLKGVDSTLKIQPAKLEDSAVYLCARSSQLGYGYTFGSGTRLTVV.